Sequencing of this T cell receptor (beta chain) was carried out in a study of cytomegalovirus exposure and HLA in healthy donors. Use of 60 Vbeta and 13 Jbeta primers characterized the PCR. Method: immunoSEQ multiplex PCR; TCRdb's copy keeps in-frame clones and lacks some. The sample contains approximately 160,000 clones, about 81% of which appear only once. The CDR3 covers 17 residues. V lost 4 bases to trimming and J lost 0 bases; unmatched junction nucleotides: 10. CDR1 is MGHRA and CDR2 is YSYEKL in the germline V gene. Specimen: PBMCs. The origin of this receptor is a woman aged 18-30 years in good health and CMV-seronegative. This chain connects TRBV4-1 to TRBJ1-1; 8 nucleotides line up with TRBD1. The CDR3 reads CASSRDRRGQVNTEAFF. CDR3 nucleotides: TGCGCCAGCAGCCGAGACCGGCGGGGACAGGTGAACACTGAAGCTTTCTTT.